This is a list of T cell receptor beta chains from one sample in a study of shared clonotypes between healthy human individuals. Data came from immunoSEQ multiplex PCR; TCRdb stores just in-frame clones and leaves some out. The table includes more than 550,000 clones, roughly 72% detected once. The specimen sequenced was memory CD4+ T cells sorted from blood. These receptors came from a woman aged 25 to 39 in good health. Both conserved end residues are part of each CDR3. A D gene is named only where the DNA matches it firmly. Expanded clones are given a class, and other clones once, few, many or no size at all.

size	V	length	J	D	CDR3	DNA
.	TRBV18	16	TRBJ2-1	.	CASSPLGPRSYNEQFF	TGTGCCAGCTCACCACTCGGGCCCCGCTCCTACAATGAGCAGTTCTTC
.	TRBV7-6	14	TRBJ2-1	TRBD1	CASSGTALYNEQFF	TGTGCCAGCTCCGGGACAGCACTATACAATGAGCAGTTCTTC
few	TRBV5-6	14	TRBJ1-2	TRBD1	CASSFAGQDYGYTF	TGTGCCAGCAGCTTCGCGGGACAGGACTATGGCTACACCTTC
.	TRBV6-4	20	TRBJ2-2	TRBD1	CASRDHFRDRGWSGTGELFF	TGTGCCAGCAGAGACCATTTCCGGGACAGGGGGTGGTCGGGCACCGGGGAGCTGTTTTTT
.	TRBV19	16	TRBJ1-1	TRBD1	CASKGSGTGSFAEAFF	TGTGCCAGTAAGGGGTCGGGGACAGGGTCCTTTGCTGAAGCTTTCTTT
.	TRBV12-2	15	TRBJ2-3	.	CASSRGGSGGDTQYF	TGTGCCAGCTCTCGCGGCGGGAGCGGCGGAGATACGCAGTATTTT
once	TRBV25-1	13	TRBJ2-3	.	CASSVTSTDTQYF	TGTGCCAGCAGTGTAACCTCCACAGATACGCAGTATTTT
.	TRBV5-4	17	TRBJ2-3	.	CASSPAGASSYTDTQYF	TGTGCCAGCAGCCCCGCGGGGGCGAGCTCCTACACAGATACGCAGTATTTT
.	TRBV5-6	11	TRBJ2-1	.	CASSLAHEQFF	TGTGCCAGCAGCTTGGCCCATGAGCAGTTCTTC
.	TRBV4-2	15	TRBJ1-4	.	CASSPRTSNNEKLFF	TGTGCCAGCAGTCCTCGGACGTCAAATAATGAAAAACTGTTTTTT
.	TRBV27	15	TRBJ1-1	TRBD1	CASSQDRVVGTEAFF	TGTGCCAGCAGTCAAGACAGGGTCGTTGGCACTGAAGCTTTCTTT
.	TRBV7-3	14	TRBJ2-3	.	CASSPGSGTDTQYF	TGTGCCAGCAGCCCGGGGTCCGGTACAGATACGCAGTATTTT
.	TRBV2	15	TRBJ2-7	TRBD2	CASRRTSGKSYEQYF	TGTGCCAGCAGAAGGACTAGCGGGAAATCCTACGAGCAGTACTTC
once	TRBV4-1	15	TRBJ2-2	TRBD2	CASSPLAGAGGELFF	TGCGCCAGCAGCCCTTTGGCGGGAGCGGGCGGGGAGCTGTTTTTT
.	TRBV6-6	16	TRBJ1-3	.	CASSSPGKNSGNTIYF	TGTGCCAGCAGTTCCCCTGGAAAAAACTCTGGAAACACCATATATTTT
once	TRBV23-1	17	TRBJ1-4	.	CASSQSLDRGYSEKLFF	TGCGCCAGCAGTCAATCCTTGGATCGAGGATATAGTGAAAAACTGTTTTTT
.	TRBV5-1	14	TRBJ1-1	.	CASSIRREITEAFF	TGCGCCAGCAGCATTCGGCGAGAGATCACTGAAGCTTTCTTT
.	TRBV2	14	TRBJ1-5	.	CASSHGGGNQPQHF	TGTGCCAGCAGTCACGGGGGAGGCAATCAGCCCCAGCATTTT
.	TRBV7-2	15	TRBJ2-7	TRBD2	CASRAGTSKVYEQYF	TGTGCCAGCAGGGCGGGGACTAGTAAGGTCTACGAGCAGTACTTC
.	TRBV19	14	TRBJ1-5	.	CASSRVGGNQPQHF	TGTGCCAGTAGTAGAGTTGGTGGCAATCAGCCCCAGCATTTT
.	TRBV7-9	15	TRBJ2-1	TRBD2	CASSPGTSGYNEQFF	TGTGCCAGCAGCCCCGGGACTAGCGGATACAATGAGCAGTTCTTC
once	TRBV2	14	TRBJ2-1	.	CASNRGSSYNEQFF	TGTGCCAGCAACCGAGGTAGCTCCTACAATGAGCAGTTCTTC
once	TRBV4-1	14	TRBJ2-3	.	CASSQAGVTDTQYF	TGCGCCAGCAGCCAAGCGGGAGTAACAGATACGCAGTATTTT
.	TRBV28	15	TRBJ1-3	TRBD1	CASTQQGAAGNTIYF	TGTGCCAGCACTCAACAGGGGGCGGCTGGAAACACCATATATTTT
.	TRBV28	17	TRBJ1-1	.	CASSLSGRLRGNTEAFF	TGTGCCAGCAGTTTATCGGGGCGTTTGAGGGGGAACACTGAAGCTTTCTTT
.	TRBV19	14	TRBJ2-1	TRBD2	CASSTLAGGVEQFF	TGTGCCAGTAGTACCCTAGCGGGAGGGGTTGAGCAGTTCTTC
.	TRBV5-1	17	TRBJ2-6	TRBD2	CASSLFAGGTGANVLTF	TGCGCCAGCAGCTTGTTTGCGGGAGGGACTGGGGCCAACGTCCTGACTTTC
.	TRBV18	15	TRBJ1-4	.	CASSPPLGANEKLFF	TGTGCCAGCTCACCACCTCTAGGGGCTAATGAAAAACTGTTTTTT
.	TRBV10-1	18	TRBJ2-6	.	CASSYSPIAQSRANVLTF	TGCGCCAGCAGTTACTCGCCAATCGCACAAAGTCGGGCCAACGTCCTGACTTTC
.	TRBV27	14	TRBJ2-3	TRBD1	CASSSRGLKDTQYF	TGTGCCAGCAGTTCCAGGGGGCTCAAAGATACGCAGTATTTT
.	TRBV6-5	12	TRBJ2-1	TRBD2	CASSYSTSGWVF	TGTGCCAGCAGTTACTCTACTAGCGGGTGGGTCTTC
.	TRBV19	14	TRBJ2-5	TRBD2	CASSSGLAGETQYF	TGTGCCAGTAGTTCGGGACTAGCGGGAGAGACCCAGTACTTC
few	TRBV14	12	TRBJ2-1	.	CASSPGYNEQFF	TGTGCCAGCAGTCCAGGGTACAATGAGCAGTTCTTC
.	TRBV11-2	14	TRBJ1-3	.	CASSLTNSGNTIYF	TGTGCCAGCAGCTTGACAAACTCTGGAAACACCATATATTTT
.	TRBV7-2	16	TRBJ1-5	TRBD1	CASSLEGARGNQPQHF	TGTGCCAGCAGCTTAGAGGGGGCTCGGGGCAATCAGCCCCAGCATTTT
.	TRBV15	15	TRBJ2-2	TRBD1	CATSRGTGGTGELFF	TGTGCCACCAGCAGAGGGACAGGGGGAACCGGGGAGCTGTTTTTT
few	TRBV7-2	16	TRBJ1-5	TRBD1	CASSFTGTVQYQPQHF	TGTGCCAGCAGCTTTACCGGGACAGTGCAATATCAGCCCCAGCATTTT
.	TRBV6-1	15	TRBJ2-5	.	CASSGPTRGGETQYF	TGTGCCAGCAGTGGACCCACCAGGGGGGGAGAGACCCAGTACTTC
.	TRBV10-3	15	TRBJ2-7	TRBD2	CATETSGRTSYEQYF	TGTGCCACGGAGACTAGCGGGAGGACGTCCTACGAGCAGTACTTC
.	TRBV18	16	TRBJ1-2	.	CASSPREGPLTHGYTF	TGTGCCAGCTCACCACGGGAGGGGCCACTTACCCATGGCTACACCTTC
.	TRBV2	11	TRBJ2-2	.	CASMNTGELFF	TGTGCCAGCATGAACACCGGGGAGCTGTTTTTT
few	TRBV10-2	12	TRBJ1-5	.	CASSEHDQPQHF	TGCGCCAGCAGTGAACACGATCAGCCCCAGCATTTT